This TCR beta chain was sequenced during a study of blood T cell repertoires in COVID-19. The CDR3 spans 17 residues. Germline V gene data show CDR1 as KGHSH and CDR2 as LQKENI. V lost 1 base to trimming and J lost 9 bases; unmatched junction nucleotides: 16. Generated by immunoSEQ multiplex PCR, the TCRdb table keeps only in-frame clones and is missing some. The data contain about 68,000 clones, roughly 85% of them singletons. The count of this clone is one. Sequences were obtained from peripheral blood. The clonotype originates from a man aged 50-60 years with acute or convalescent COVID-19. The chain links TRBV18 to TRBJ2-7, with 9 bases lining up with TRBD1. The CDR3 is CASSPQPAGQGIVGQYF. CDR3 DNA: TGTGCCAGCTCACCACAACCGGCCGGACAGGGGATTGTAGGGCAGTACTTC.